A selection of T cell receptor beta chains follows, all from one sample in a study of T cells in Graves' hyperthyroidism and ophthalmopathy. From the multiplex PCR reads, TCRdb called clonotypes with MiXCR, one entry per CDR3 protein. Of some 770,000 distinct CDR3 sequences in the sample, around 17% are singletons; the top ten hold roughly 8%. The sequenced sample consisted of blood. Receptors originate from a man between 18 and 35 years old with Graves' hyperthyroidism. Each CDR3 is given with its conserved first and last residue. The D gene is left open where the match is weak.

NA	TRBV7-9	TRBJ1-1	CASSLVFRGARAFF
NA	TRBV18	TRBJ2-1	CASSPNPRGEQFF
TRBD2	TRBV27	TRBJ2-7	CASSLRSGGNSYEQYF
NA	TRBV11-3	TRBJ2-7	CASSSGQRWPYEQYF
NA	TRBV3-1	TRBJ2-2	CASSHLFAGGGAGGLFF
TRBD2	TRBV7-2	TRBJ2-1	CASSFLAGRYNEQFF
TRBD2	TRBV5-6	TRBJ2-7	CASSHAGLAGGYEQYF
NA	TRBV7-2	TRBJ2-3	CASSSYSSEWVPDTQYF
TRBD1	TRBV19	TRBJ1-6	CASKSTGQNYNSPLHF
NA	TRBV25-1	TRBJ1-3	CASARGSSGNTIYF
TRBD1	TRBV27	TRBJ1-4	CASSFSPWGRQGDEKLFF
NA	TRBV6-5	TRBJ2-5	CASSYGVGVETQYF
NA	TRBV9	TRBJ1-2	CASRQGKDGYTF
NA	TRBV28	TRBJ2-1	CASSRRTGRLQFF
TRBD1	TRBV24-1	TRBJ1-2	CATSDPRTGTLGYTF
NA	TRBV5-1	TRBJ2-7	CASSLGAVTVLEQYF
TRBD2	TRBV2	TRBJ2-5	CASSPGLAQGETQYF
NA	TRBV14	TRBJ2-7	CASSLGTLMIYEQYF
NA	TRBV29-1	TRBJ2-1	CSVEDIAGADEQFF
NA	TRBV12-5	TRBJ1-4	CASGLVHEKLFF
NA	TRBV12-3/TRBV12-4	TRBJ2-1	CASSFPGRNNEQFF
NA	TRBV12-3/TRBV12-4	TRBJ2-5	CASSLEDTQETQYF
TRBD2	TRBV19	TRBJ2-1	CACSPLTSGRALGSNEQFF
TRBD1	TRBV7-2	TRBJ2-7	CASRRTGGDEQYF
NA	TRBV24-1	TRBJ2-3	CATSESPLIGGITDTQYF
NA	TRBV27	TRBJ2-1	CASSSLADGSDEQFF